Shown below are 30 T cell receptor beta chains from a single sample sequenced in a study of T-cell reconstitution after alpha-beta-depleted transplantation in children. TCRbeta library preparation incorporated unique molecular identifiers. In TCRdb, the PCR reads were re-called with MiXCR into one record per CDR3 protein. The sample yields fewer than 550,000 distinct CDR3 sequences, roughly 10% seen once. Sample: PBMCs, mostly from graft donor cells, taken 180 days after TCRalphabeta/CD19-depleted stem cell transplant. All receptors derive from a female patient aged 2-10 years who had a stem cell transplant for aplastic anemia, so the T cells may come from the graft donor.

V and J are TRBV28 and TRBJ2-5; D is undetermined. Trimming took 3 bases from V and 4 from J, leaving 18 bases between them. Germline CDR1 is MDHEN and CDR2 is SYDVKM. This CDR3 is 16 amino acids long. CDR3 residues: CASSLVAPIARETQYF. The CDR3 DNA reads TGTGCCAGCAGTTTGGTGGCCCCCATTGCACGAGAGACCCAGTACTTC.

This chain links TRBV27 with TRBJ2-1; either TRBD1 or TRBD2 may supply D (5 bases each). The CDR3 sequence is 14 residues long. Trimming removed 0 bases at V and 9 bases at J, with 12 bases between. Germline V gene data show CDR1 as MNHEY and CDR2 as SMNVEV (reference sequence). CDR3 amino acids: CASSLSGPSREQFF. The CDR3 DNA follows: TGTGCCAGCAGTTTATCGGGACCTAGCCGTGAGCAGTTCTTC.

This clonotype was counted many times. The chain combines TRBV5-1 with TRBJ2-7, with a tentative D call TRBD2 (5 bases). CDR1 and CDR2 (germline): SGHRS, YFSETQ. Trimming left V 4 bases short and J 2 bases short, with 13 bases between. CDR3 length: 14 residues. This CDR3 reads CASSAEGSPYEQYF. Here the CDR3 DNA reads TGCGCCAGCAGCGCTGAGGGAAGCCCCTACGAGCAGTACTTC. Based on the CDR3 plus reference TRBV5-1 and TRBJ2-7, the full variable domain is KAGVTQTPRYLIKTRGQQVTLSCSPISGHRSVSWYQQTPGQGLQFLFEYFSETQRNKGNFPGRFSGRQFSNSRSEMNVSTLELGDSALYLCASSAEGSPYEQYFGPGTRLTVT.

This clonotype was seen more than once but under ten times. V is TRBV18 and J is TRBJ1-5, with D perhaps TRBD1 (6 bases). This CDR3 contains 14 residues. V was pared by 3 bases and J by 6 bases, with 12 bases between. The germline V gene has CDR1 KGHSH and CDR2 LQKENI. The CDR3 protein is CASSPGHLSQPQHF. The CDR3 nucleotides are TGTGCCAGCTCACCGGGACACCTCTCTCAGCCCCAGCATTTT.

In this sample, this clonotype turned up a few times. The V gene is TRBV5-1, the J gene TRBJ2-5, with D maybe TRBD1 (6 bases). This CDR3 is built from 14 residues. Germline CDR1 SGHRS, CDR2 YFSETQ. V gave up 2 bases and J gave up 2 bases, with 10 bases separating them. This CDR3 reads CASSFGQWQETQYF. CDR3 sequence (DNA): TGCGCCAGCAGCTTCGGACAGTGGCAAGAGACCCAGTACTTC.

This clonotype showed up just a few times. Written as DNA, the CDR3 is TGTGCCAGCAGCTCAGCAATTGGGCAGCCCCAGCATTTT. Residues: CASSSAIGQPQHF. This chain joins TRBV3-1 and TRBJ1-5; D ambiguous. Per germline, CDR1 LGHDT and CDR2 YNNKEL (reference sequence). This CDR3 is 13 amino acids long. V was cut by 5 bases and J by 7 bases, with 12 bases left in between. The full variable domain, in which reference TRBV3-1 and TRBJ1-5 provide the parts outside the CDR3, is DTAVSQTPKYLVTQMGNDKSIKCEQNLGHDTMYWYKQDSKKFLKIMFSYNNKELIINETVPNRFSPKSPDKAHLNLHINSLELGDSAVYFCASSSAIGQPQHFGDGTRLSIL.

The rearrangement links TRBV7-8 to TRBJ2-1; D is possibly TRBD1 (5 bases). V dropped 2 bases and J dropped 0 bases, with 14 bases sitting between them. CDR3 length equals 17 residues. Germline V gene lookup returns CDR1 SGHVS and CDR2 FQNEAQ. This CDR3 reads CASSLRSPQGSYNEQFF. The CDR3 nucleotides read TGTGCCAGCAGCTTAAGATCCCCGCAGGGCTCCTACAATGAGCAGTTCTTC. Filled out from reference TRBV7-8 and TRBJ2-1, the complete variable domain reads GAGVSQSPRYKVAKRGQDVALRCDPISGHVSLFWYQQALGQGPEFLTYFQNEAQLDKSGLPSDRFFAERPEGSVSTLKIQRTQQEDSAVYLCASSLRSPQGSYNEQFFGPGTRLTVL.

In its sample, this clonotype was seen a few times. This chain connects TRBV20-1 to TRBJ2-3; tentatively, D is TRBD1 or TRBD2 (5 bases each). Between the trimmed V and J ends, which lost 6 bases and 0 bases, there was a span of 25 bases. Per the germline V gene, CDR1 is DFQATT and CDR2 is SNEGSKA (reference sequence). This CDR3 spans 18 amino acids. The DNA of the CDR3 is TGCAGTGCCCTTAGACCGGGGCCTTCCTCATCTAGCACAGATACGCAGTATTTT. Translation gives CSALRPGPSSSSTDTQYF.

This clonotype turned up a few times. V is TRBV7-8 and J is TRBJ1-1, with D maybe TRBD1 (5 bases). CDR1 SGHVS and CDR2 FQNEAQ come from the germline V gene. The CDR3 covers 16 residues. V gave up 1 base and J gave up 1 base, with 13 bases separating them. The CDR3 region is CASSLVGGVGNTEAFF. The CDR3, as DNA: TGTGCCAGCAGCTTAGTTGGAGGGGTAGGGAACACTGAAGCTTTCTTT.

Concerning this clonotype itself: At one of its ends the junction is not consistent with the germline gene, which may arise from a read error. This sequence joins TRBV6-1 and TRBJ2-2; D might be TRBD1 (6 bases). Germline V lookup: CDR1 MNHNS, CDR2 SASEGT. The CDR3 runs 14 residues. For the CDR3, the DNA is TGTGCCAGCAGTCGGACAGTAAACATCGGGGAGCTGTTTTTT. It specifies CASSRTVNIGELFF.

This clonotype was detected only a few times. V and J are TRBV10-2 and TRBJ2-7, with 7 positions matching TRBD2. The germline CDR1 and CDR2 sequences are WSHSY and SAAADI. V was clipped by 2 bases and J by 6 bases; unmatched bases: 4. The CDR3 sequence is 13 residues long. CDR3: CASSEGREFEQYV. The CDR3 DNA sequence: TGCGCCAGCAGTGAGGGGAGGGAGTTCGAGCAGTACGTC.

The chain has TRBV25-1 and TRBJ2-1; D not resolved. In germline, CDR1 is MGHDK, CDR2 SYGVNS. Trimming removed 8 bases at V and 3 bases at J, with 14 bases between. This CDR3 has 14 residues. DNA of the CDR3: TGTGCCAGCTCCCCTAGTCGGAACTACAATGAGCAGTTCTTC. This translates into CASSPSRNYNEQFF.

This clonotype has a handful of counts. The rearrangement uses TRBV20-1 and TRBJ2-1; TRBD1 aligns across 7 bases. Trimming took 7 bases from V and 0 from J; bases not matched to a gene: 6. Per germline, CDR1 DFQATT and CDR2 SNEGSKA (reference sequence). CDR3 length equals 14 residues. As DNA, the CDR3 is TGCAGTGTAAGGGACAGCTTCTCCTACAATGAGCAGTTCTTC. This translates into CSVRDSFSYNEQFF.

The chain couples TRBV4-3 to TRBJ2-7; D perhaps matches TRBD1 (5 bases). CDR1 is LGHNA, CDR2 YSLEER, per germline. This CDR3 contains 15 residues. Deletions cut 0 bases from V and 7 bases from J, with 16 bases between. CDR3: CASSQDWGSLGEQYF. The CDR3, as DNA: TGCGCCAGCAGCCAAGATTGGGGCTCCTTAGGAGAGCAGTACTTC.

This clonotype was recorded many times. The chain joins TRBV28 to TRBJ2-5, with D perhaps matching TRBD1 or TRBD2 (5 bases each). V was clipped by 2 bases and J by 0 bases, with 16 bases between them. CDR1 is MDHEN and CDR2 is SYDVKM in the germline V gene. This CDR3 is built from 17 residues. The CDR3 DNA sequence: TGTGCCAGCAGTTTAATGAGGGGTCGGCGGCACCAAGAGACCCAGTACTTC. Amino acid sequence: CASSLMRGRRHQETQYF.

This clonotype was observed a few times. This chain joins TRBV27 and TRBJ2-7, with a weak D call TRBD2 (6 bases). CDR1 is MNHEY and CDR2 is SMNVEV in the germline V gene (reference sequence). The V end lost 5 bases, the J end lost 6 bases, and 17 bases lay between the germline ends. This CDR3 contains 14 residues. The CDR3 loop reads CASSRRPVGGEQYF. CDR3 bases: TGTGCCAGCAGTAGAAGGCCTGTCGGGGGCGAGCAGTACTTC.

This chain joins TRBV28 and TRBJ2-3, with D possibly being TRBD1 or TRBD2 (5 bases each). Germline CDR1 MDHEN, CDR2 SYDVKM. This CDR3 is built from 16 residues. Between the trimmed V and J ends, which lost 7 bases and 0 bases, there was a span of 17 bases. The CDR3 reads CASTAIGTASTDTQYF. In nucleotides, the CDR3 is TGTGCCAGCACTGCAATCGGGACGGCTAGCACAGATACGCAGTATTTT.

V gene TRBV7-2 combines with J gene TRBJ1-1; 8 bases line up with TRBD1. Unmatched junction bases numbered 8, after V lost 1 base and J lost 4 bases. This CDR3 region has 16 residues. Germline CDR1 and CDR2: SGHTA and FQGNSA. CDR3 in DNA: TGTGCCAGCAGCTTAGTCCACAGGGGGTTAGTCACTGAAGCTTTCTTT. Its protein is CASSLVHRGLVTEAFF.

The chain is built from TRBV7-2 and TRBJ2-7; D may be TRBD2 (5 bases). This CDR3 is 14 amino acids long. CDR1 SGHTA and CDR2 FQGNSA come from the germline V gene. V lost 2 bases and J 3 bases, leaving 11 bases between the germline ends. The CDR3 region is CASSLFRLNYEQYV. CDR3 sequence (DNA): TGTGCCAGCAGCTTATTTAGACTAAACTACGAGCAGTACGTC.

This clonotype has more than one count but fewer than ten. The chain uses TRBV6-1 and TRBJ2-1; TRBD1 might be the D (5 bases). The germline gives CDR1 MNHNS, CDR2 SASEGT. V gave up 7 bases and J gave up 7 bases, with 23 bases separating them. The CDR3 is made up of 16 amino acids. CDR3 nucleotides: TGTGCCAGCAACCCCCTCCTGGGGCTAGGTGGGAATGAGCAGTTCTTC. This gives the protein CASNPLLGLGGNEQFF.

The chain recombines TRBV5-1 with TRBJ2-3; 9 nucleotides align to TRBD2. CDR1 and CDR2 (germline): SGHRS, YFSETQ. The J segment lost 2 bases and the V segment lost 2 bases, leaving 9 bases of the junction unmatched. The CDR3 length is 17 residues. CDR3 in DNA: TGCGCCAGCAGCTTCTTAACGACTAGCGGTCCCACAGATACGCAGTATTTT. It specifies CASSFLTTSGPTDTQYF.

This chain joins TRBV6-5 and TRBJ1-6; D ambiguous. Deletions cut 6 bases from V and 9 bases from J, with 15 bases between. CDR3 size: 14 residues. CDR1 and CDR2 from the germline V gene are MNHEY and SVGAGI. The chain's CDR3 is CASRPLIKGSPLHF. The CDR3 bases are TGTGCCAGCAGGCCCCTCATCAAGGGTTCACCCCTCCACTTT.

V is TRBV11-1 and J is TRBJ1-1; TRBD1 might be the D (6 bases). Trimming shortened V by 8 bases and J by 0 bases, and 25 bases separated the two germline ends. Germline V gene data show CDR1 as SGHAT and CDR2 as FQDESV (reference sequence). The CDR3 totals 18 residues. CDR3 nucleotides: TGTGCCAGCCGGGTGGGAGCAGGACAGCCAGGGATGAACACTGAAGCTTTCTTT. Protein: CASRVGAGQPGMNTEAFF. The full variable domain, rest sourced from reference TRBV11-1 and TRBJ1-1, is EAEVAQSPRYKITEKSQAVAFWCDPISGHATLYWYRQILGQGPELLVQFQDESVVDDSQLPKDRFSAERLKGVDSTLKIQPAELGDSAMYLCASRVGAGQPGMNTEAFFGQGTRLTVV.

Ten or more counts support this clonotype. The chain carries TRBV6-2 or TRBV6-3 and TRBJ2-7; tentative D call: TRBD1 (6 bases). CDR3 size: 13 residues. V was shortened by 5 bases and J by 3 bases, with 11 bases between the two germline ends. Germline V lookup: CDR1 MNHEY, CDR2 SVGEGT. The CDR3 protein is CASSPPDSYEQYV. DNA of the CDR3: TGTGCCAGCAGTCCCCCGGACAGCTACGAGCAGTACGTC.

Many counts were recorded for this clonotype. The rearrangement joins TRBV2 to TRBJ1-5, with D perhaps matching TRBD1 (6 bases). This CDR3 has 17 residues. Germline V gene data show CDR1 as SNHLY and CDR2 as FYNNEI. V was pared by 0 bases and J by 2 bases, with 14 bases between. CDR3 in amino acids: CASSEARGARGNQPQHF. CDR3 DNA: TGTGCCAGCAGTGAAGCGAGGGGGGCTAGGGGCAATCAGCCCCAGCATTTT.

This clonotype was counted ten times or more. The chain joins TRBV4-2 to TRBJ1-4; D possibly corresponds to TRBD1 (5 bases). V was shortened by 3 bases and J by 5 bases, with 13 bases between the two germline ends. The CDR3 extends over 15 amino acids. Germline V gene sequence: CDR1 LGHNA, CDR2 YNFKEQ. The CDR3 nucleotides are TGTGCCAGCAGCCAGGACACGTCGGTCAATGAAAAACTGTTTTTT. Translating gives CASSQDTSVNEKLFF.

CDR3 amino acids: CASSLTPLQPQHF. CDR3 coding DNA: TGTGCCAGCAGCTTAACGCCTCTTCAGCCCCAGCATTTT. The V and J genes are TRBV7-2 and TRBJ1-5, with D uncertain. Between the trimmed V and J ends, which lost 2 bases and 6 bases, there was a span of 8 bases. CDR1 is SGHTA and CDR2 is FQGNSA in the germline V gene. The CDR3 contains 13 residues.

The sample holds many counts of this clonotype. V is TRBV14 and J is TRBJ1-1; D gene uncertain. The V gene lost 4 bases and the J gene lost 3 bases, with 9 bases spanning the gap. The CDR3 loop spans 13 amino acids. CDR1 is SGHDN and CDR2 is FVKESK in the germline V gene. As DNA, the CDR3 is TGTGCCAGCAGCCGTACCCGGGACACTGAAGCTTTCTTT. Protein sequence: CASSRTRDTEAFF.

This clonotype has only a few counts. The rearrangement joins TRBV6-6 to TRBJ2-7; 8 nucleotides line up with TRBD1. The CDR3 is 12 residues long. The V gene's germline CDR1 is MNHNY and CDR2 SVGAGI (reference sequence). J was trimmed by 6 bases and V by 6 bases; bases with no gene match: 4. The CDR3: CASSSRGLEQYV. The CDR3 DNA is TGTGCCAGCAGCAGCAGGGGGCTCGAGCAGTACGTC.

This chain links TRBV7-3 with TRBJ2-1; 15 nucleotides align to TRBD2. This CDR3 spans 22 amino acids. In germline, CDR1 is SGHTA, CDR2 FQGTGA. V gave up 6 bases and J gave up 2 bases; unmatched junction bases: 20. CDR3 nucleotide sequence: TGTGCCAGCAGAAACCCGACTGAGAGGACTAGCGGGAGGGCCAAAGCCTACAATGAGCAGTTCTTC. The encoded protein is CASRNPTERTSGRAKAYNEQFF.